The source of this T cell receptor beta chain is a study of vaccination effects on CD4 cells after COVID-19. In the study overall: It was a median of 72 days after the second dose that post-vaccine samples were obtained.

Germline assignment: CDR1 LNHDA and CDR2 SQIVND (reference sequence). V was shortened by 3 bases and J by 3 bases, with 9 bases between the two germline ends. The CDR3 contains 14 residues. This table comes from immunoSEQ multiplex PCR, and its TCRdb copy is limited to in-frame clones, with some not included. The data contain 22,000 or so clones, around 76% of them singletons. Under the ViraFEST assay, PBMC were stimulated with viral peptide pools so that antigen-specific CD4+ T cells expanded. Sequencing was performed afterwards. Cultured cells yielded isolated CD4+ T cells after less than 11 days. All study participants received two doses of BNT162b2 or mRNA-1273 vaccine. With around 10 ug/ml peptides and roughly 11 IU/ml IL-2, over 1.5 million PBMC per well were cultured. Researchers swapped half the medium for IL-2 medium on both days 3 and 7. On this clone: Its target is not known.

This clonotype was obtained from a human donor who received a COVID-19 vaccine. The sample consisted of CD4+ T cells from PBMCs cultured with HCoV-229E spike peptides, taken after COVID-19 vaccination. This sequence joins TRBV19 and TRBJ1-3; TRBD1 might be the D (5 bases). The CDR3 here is CASSMRGFGNTIYF. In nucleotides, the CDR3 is TGTGCCAGTAGTATGCGGGGCTTTGGAAACACCATATATTTT.